The clone carrying this T cell receptor (beta chain) has a handful of counts. There are 16 residues in the CDR3. V trimming: 7 bases; J trimming: 0 bases; junction bases outside the gene matches: 3. Germline CDR1 and CDR2: SGHTA and FQGNSA. Semi-nested PCR with Nested Universal Primer A followed constant-region reverse priming of full-length variable regions. Each CDR3 protein gets one entry after TCRdb re-called the 5' RACE reads with MiXCR. The data contain under 65,000 distinct CDR3 sequences, 28% of them singletons. The gene calls are TRBV7-2 and TRBJ1-6; TRBD1 matches at 10 bases. Sequences were obtained from tumor-infiltrating memory CD4+ T cells sorted from the breast tumor. Subset: memory CD4+ T cells, CD4+CD45RO+CD25-. The receptor's source is a female donor with breast cancer. CDR3 sequence: CASKGQGSSYNSPLHF. The CDR3 DNA reads as TGTGCCAGCAAGGGACAGGGGAGCTCCTATAATTCACCCCTCCACTTT.